Listed below are T cell receptor beta chains from one sample, sequenced in a study of molecular identifiers for immune sequencing clone quantification. TCRdb reanalysed the PCR reads using MiXCR and keeps one entry per CDR3 protein. The sample carries roughly 320,000 distinct CDR3 sequences, roughly 23% recorded once. The sample consisted of naive CD8+ T cells from blood, with Jurkat cell RNA spiked in. The receptors here all came from a human donor in good health. Some libraries in this study had Jurkat cell RNA spiked in. The CDR3 runs from the conserved cysteine through the conserved F or W. A clone size is listed for some rows: how often the clone was seen (once, few, many), or a class if it is expanded.

>TRBJ1-4|many|TRBV12-3/TRBV12-4
CASGGAVTEKLFF
>TRBJ1-1|many|TRBV23-1
CASSQSGGEMNTEAFF
>TRBJ2-3|many|TRBV29-1
CSDIAGVADTQYF
>TRBJ2-7|many|TRBV2
CASSPPQGEQYF
>TRBJ2-3|many|TRBV2
CASSEFQGLADTQYF
>TRBJ2-7|many|TRBV28
CASSRRRFISYEQYF
>TRBJ2-7|few|TRBV12-3/TRBV12-4
CASRSRQGENEQYF
>TRBJ1-5|many|TRBV2
CASSEGTGYFRGTNQPQHF
>TRBJ2-1|many|TRBV7-7
CASSWTDGNNEQFF
>TRBJ2-7|many|TRBV28
CASSFPAGAAYEQYF
>TRBJ2-4|many|TRBV6-1
CASNKPGAANIQYF
>TRBJ2-2|many|TRBV29-1
CSVTRTSGRAGELFF
>TRBJ2-5|many|TRBV30
CAWSPWGGETQYF
>TRBJ2-1|-|TRBV20-1
CSASFTGTAGEQFF
>TRBJ2-2|many|TRBV30
CAWSAPDNTGELFF
>TRBJ2-7|many|TRBV7-9
CASRAGLAIHEQYF
>TRBJ1-1|many|TRBV6-2/TRBV6-3
CASSYSGINTEAFF
>TRBJ1-1|-|TRBV7-9
CASSSGGTPAFF
>TRBJ1-3|many|TRBV6-5
CASSPNRGTTGNTIYF
>TRBJ2-3|many|TRBV20-1
CSARVIGVNTDTQYF
>TRBJ2-3|-|TRBV3-1
CASSQDSGGTDTQYF
>TRBJ2-7|many|TRBV7-6
CASSTNGEQYF
>TRBJ2-2|-|TRBV4-1
CASSLAEGTGELFF
>TRBJ2-1|-|TRBV30
CAFTRGSSYNEQFF
>TRBJ1-1|few|TRBV27
CASSLTPAGGWTEAFF
>TRBJ2-7|many|TRBV9
CASSVGISYEQYF
>TRBJ1-2|-|TRBV5-4
CASSFRGGDGYTF
>TRBJ2-1|many|TRBV19
CASSIGGDGEQFF
>TRBJ2-7|many|TRBV5-1
CASSPKAGLPYEQYF
>TRBJ1-1|-|TRBV4-3
CASSQDRGGLNTEAFF
>TRBJ2-3|-|TRBV11-2
CASSPLGWGLADTQYF
>TRBJ2-1|many|TRBV20-1
CSARDYTAEQFF
>TRBJ1-5|many|TRBV4-3
CASSQDLGGSNQPQHF
>TRBJ1-1|many|TRBV13
CASSQRGQGNTEAFF
>TRBJ2-3|many|TRBV15
CATSNCISRPCTDTQYF